This T cell receptor beta chain was captured by sequencing in a study of blood T cell repertoires in COVID-19. Clones were read by immunoSEQ multiplex PCR, and TCRdb kept only the in-frame ones, dropping some. Of 40,000 or so clones detected, roughly 85% appear once; the ten largest clones hold approximately 10%. The CDR3 is made up of 13 amino acids. The V gene lost 2 bases and the J gene lost 5 bases, with 10 bases spanning the gap. CDR1 and CDR2 from the germline V gene are SEHNR and FQNEAQ (reference sequence). The clonotype comes from a human donor in a cohort sampled during active COVID-19. Sequenced material: peripheral blood. V and J are TRBV7-9 and TRBJ2-7, with a tentative D call TRBD2 (5 bases). CDR3 nucleotide sequence: TGTGCCAGCAGCTTATATGACGGGAACGAGCAGTACTTC. Translated: CASSLYDGNEQYF.